The 23 T cell receptor beta chains below come from one sample, sequenced in a study of shared T cell receptors in the human thymus (dated by TCRdb to the early 2020s). Libraries were built with the immunoSEQ multiplex PCR assay. The source is immuneACCESS, and TCRdb retained only in-frame sequences with V and J called. Part of the clones is not carried over; for the studies checked, unresolved V genes explain less than half of this, and the remainder is unexplained. A total of approximately 400,000 clones appear in this sample, 85% to 95% of them only once. The top ten clonotypes cover around 0.018% of the sample. Sequencing was performed on thymocytes. The receptors shown here come from a human donor.

V is TRBV19 and J is TRBJ2-2, with 7 bases fitting TRBD2. V was clipped by 7 bases and J by 6 bases; unmatched bases: 8. The CDR3 extends over 14 amino acids. The V gene's germline CDR1 is LNHDA and CDR2 SQIVND (reference sequence). CDR3 amino acids: CASILARGAGELFF. DNA of the CDR3: TGTGCCAGTATATTAGCCCGGGGGGCCGGGGAGCTGTTTTTT.

The chain carries TRBV28 and TRBJ1-4; perhaps TRBD1 as D (5 bases). CDR1 and CDR2 (germline): MDHEN, SYDVKM. This CDR3 has 16 residues. V lost 3 bases and J lost 1, with 12 bases in between. DNA of the CDR3: TGTGCCAGCAGTTTTGCACAGGATGGAACTAATGAAAAACTGTTTTTT. Amino acid sequence: CASSFAQDGTNEKLFF.

The chain joins TRBV2 to TRBJ1-5, with D possibly being TRBD1 (5 bases). Trimming removed 3 bases from V and 9 bases from J, with 18 bases in between. Germline V CDR1 and CDR2: SNHLY, FYNNEI. This CDR3 has 15 residues. Here the CDR3 reads CASSEIKKGPPPQHF. In DNA, the CDR3 is TGTGCCAGCAGTGAGATAAAAAAGGGGCCCCCGCCCCAGCATTTT.

The chain recombines TRBV7-8 with TRBJ2-5; 7 bases are a match to TRBD1. CDR1 is SGHVS, CDR2 FQNEAQ, per germline. The CDR3 has 15 residues. Trimming cost V 5 bases and J 9 bases; bases outside gene matches: 15. The DNA of the CDR3 is TGTGCCAGCAGCGACGAGGGGGCAGGTCGGCCGGCCCAGTACTTC. It is translated as CASSDEGAGRPAQYF.

This rearrangement joins TRBV7-9 to TRBJ1-1; D is uncertain. Trimming left V 5 bases short and J 0 bases short, with 19 bases between. The CDR3 is 17 amino acids. Germline values: CDR1 SEHNR, CDR2 FQNEAQ (reference sequence). The DNA of the CDR3 is TGTGCCAGCAGCCCCCTGCATGGTGGGGTTGTGAACACTGAAGCTTTCTTT. Amino acid sequence: CASSPLHGGVVNTEAFF.

The rearrangement links TRBV28 to TRBJ1-3; TRBD1 matches at 7 bases. The germline V gene has CDR1 MDHEN and CDR2 SYDVKM. The junction had 13 bases not matched to a gene; V was cut back by 5 bases and J by 0 bases. The CDR3 totals 18 residues. Here the CDR3 reads CASSGVGTEVASGNTIYF. The CDR3 DNA follows: TGTGCCAGCAGTGGGGTAGGGACAGAGGTCGCCTCTGGAAACACCATATATTTT.

This chain links TRBV4-1 with TRBJ1-2, with D uncertain. The CDR3 has 15 residues. Germline V lookup: CDR1 MGHRA, CDR2 YSYEKL. Trimming pared 4 bases from V and 10 bases from J, leaving 22 bases between. CDR3 sequence (DNA): TGCGCCAGCAGCCCAGAGGGATTCAGGAGTCTTACCTACACCTTC. Translation gives CASSPEGFRSLTYTF.

The chain couples TRBV14 to TRBJ1-1, with 10 bases identical to TRBD1. The CDR3 runs to 15 residues. In germline, CDR1 is SGHDN, CDR2 FVKESK. The ends lost 4 bases at V and 1 base at J; junction bases unmatched: 3. DNA of the CDR3: TGTGCCAGCAGCCCCCGGGACAGGGGGAACACTGAAGCTTTCTTT. It specifies CASSPRDRGNTEAFF.

The chain employs TRBV2 and TRBJ1-5; D is unclear. V was pared by 7 bases and J by 4 bases, with 14 bases between. CDR1 is SNHLY, CDR2 FYNNEI, per germline. This CDR3 region has 14 residues. CDR3 sequence reads: CASTAAASNQPQHF. For the CDR3, the DNA is TGTGCCAGCACGGCAGCGGCGTCGAATCAGCCCCAGCATTTT.

V usage is TRBV14 and J usage is TRBJ2-5, with 8 bases matching TRBD1. The CDR3 extends over 18 amino acids. Trimming took 4 bases from V and 3 from J; bases not matched to a gene: 16. Germline assignment: CDR1 SGHDN and CDR2 FVKESK. The DNA for the CDR3 is TGTGCCAGCAGCCTCCCTCTAGGGCAGGGGGCAGCAAAAGAGACCCAGTACTTC. Its translation is CASSLPLGQGAAKETQYF.

This CDR3 reads CASSFSGSLSEAFF. The CDR3, as DNA: TGTGCCAGCAGTTTCTCGGGAAGTTTGTCTGAAGCTTTCTTT. The rearrangement uses TRBV27 and TRBJ1-1; the D is unclear. There are 14 residues in the CDR3. Trimming left V 3 bases short and J 6 bases short, with 14 bases between. Germline CDR1 is MNHEY and CDR2 is SMNVEV (reference sequence).

The chain employs TRBV16 and TRBJ2-7; possibly TRBD1 or TRBD2 for D (5 bases each). The V end was cut by 3 bases, the J end by 5 bases, with 17 bases between. Germline V gene data show CDR1 as KGHSY and CDR2 as FQNENV. The CDR3 is 15 residues long. The CDR3 nucleotides are TGTGCCAGCAGCCATCATCATCGAGGGGCCCACGAGCAGTACTTC. Protein: CASSHHHRGAHEQYF. The full variable domain, rest sourced from reference TRBV16 and TRBJ2-7, is GEEVAQTPKHLVRGEGQKAKLYCAPIKGHSYVFWYQQVLKNEFKFLISFQNENVFDETGMPKERFSAKCLPNSPCSLEIQATKLEDSAVYFCASSHHHRGAHEQYFGPGTRLTVT.

The chain has TRBV7-8 and TRBJ1-5, with D tentatively TRBD1 (5 bases). Per germline, CDR1 SGHVS and CDR2 FQNEAQ. CDR3 size: 14 residues. V dropped 2 bases and J dropped 4 bases, with 9 bases sitting between them. CDR3 sequence: CASSLRRGNQPQHF. The CDR3 DNA reads as TGTGCCAGCAGCTTAAGGAGGGGAAATCAGCCCCAGCATTTT.

The rearrangement uses TRBV9 and TRBJ1-2; tentatively, D is TRBD1 (6 bases). The germline gives CDR1 SGDLS, CDR2 YYNGEE. This CDR3 comprises 13 residues. Trimming took off 3 bases at V and 4 bases at J, with 10 bases between the two ends. In DNA, the CDR3 is TGTGCCAGCAGCGCAAGGGGGAGCTATGGCTACACCTTC. Translating it yields CASSARGSYGYTF.

The rearrangement links TRBV28 to TRBJ1-4; no reliable D call. Germline lookup yields CDR1 MDHEN and CDR2 SYDVKM. Trimming shortened V by 3 bases and J by 5 bases, and 13 bases separated the two germline ends. This CDR3 has 15 amino acids. CDR3 amino acids: CASSFSTDLNEKLFF. The CDR3 DNA sequence: TGTGCCAGCAGTTTCAGTACAGACTTGAATGAAAAACTGTTTTTT.

This chain links TRBV28 with TRBJ1-5; 9 bases line up with TRBD1. The length of the CDR3 is 18 residues. Per the germline V gene, CDR1 is MDHEN and CDR2 is SYDVKM. V was clipped by 8 bases and J by 1 base; unmatched bases: 15. The CDR3 protein is CASWGWTGVEGSNQPQHF. The CDR3 nucleotides are TGTGCCAGCTGGGGTTGGACAGGGGTCGAGGGAAGCAATCAGCCCCAGCATTTT.

This clone came up once. This chain uses TRBV11-2 with TRBJ2-4; D gene uncertain. The germline V gene encodes CDR1 SGHAT and CDR2 FQNNGV. Trimming took 0 bases from V and 3 from J, leaving 24 bases between them. This CDR3 is 20 amino acids long. The CDR3 DNA sequence: TGTGCCAGCAGCTTAGACGCCACCCAGGAGAAAGTAATAGGCAAAAACATTCAGTACTTC. It yields the protein CASSLDATQEKVIGKNIQYF.

The chain carries TRBV28 and TRBJ2-7, with 8 bases fitting TRBD1. The CDR3 runs 14 residues. The germline CDR1 and CDR2 sequences are MDHEN and SYDVKM. Losses at the gene ends were 8 bases for V and 2 bases for J; bases not matched to a gene: 8. CDR3 nucleotides: TGTGCCAGCGACTCAGGGGGCGCTCCCTACGAGCAGTACTTC. Translation gives CASDSGGAPYEQYF.

V and J are TRBV30 and TRBJ1-1; a weak D match, TRBD1 (6 bases). Between the trimmed V and J ends, which lost 0 bases and 0 bases, there was a span of 29 bases. The V gene's germline CDR1 is GTSNPN and CDR2 SVGIG (reference sequence). This CDR3 region has 21 residues. The CDR3 loop is CAWSVRITAWQGRDMNTEAFF. CDR3 nucleotide sequence: TGTGCCTGGAGTGTACGAATTACTGCCTGGCAAGGGCGGGACATGAACACTGAAGCTTTCTTT.

The rearrangement uses TRBV19 and TRBJ2-1; D is undetermined. The CDR3 is 18 amino acids. Trimming cost V 4 bases and J 4 bases, with 23 bases left between them. The germline V gene encodes CDR1 LNHDA and CDR2 SQIVND (reference sequence). CDR3: CASSKPKWVPTQYNEQFF. The CDR3 nucleotides read TGTGCCAGTAGTAAACCCAAGTGGGTACCCACCCAGTACAATGAGCAGTTCTTC.

The chain employs TRBV5-4 and TRBJ2-1; tentative D call: TRBD2 (5 bases). The V end was cut by 5 bases, the J end by 6 bases, with 12 bases between. Germline V gene lookup returns CDR1 SGHNT and CDR2 YYREEE (reference sequence). CDR3 length equals 13 residues. The CDR3 here is CASSTGDPNEQFF. The CDR3, as DNA: TGTGCCAGCAGTACCGGGGATCCCAATGAGCAGTTCTTC.

The chain uses TRBV14 and TRBJ2-1, with TRBD2 identical over 12 bases. The CDR3 has 15 residues. Germline CDR1 and CDR2: SGHDN and FVKESK. After removal of 4 bases from V and 8 bases from J, the junction contained 6 bases not matched to a gene. The CDR3 DNA reads TGTGCCAGCAGCCCACTAGCGGGGGGACCCGATGAGCAGTTCTTC. This encodes CASSPLAGGPDEQFF. Using reference TRBV14 and TRBJ2-1 for the parts outside the CDR3, the full variable domain is EAGVTQFPSHSVIEKGQTVTLRCDPISGHDNLYWYRRVMGKEIKFLLHFVKESKQDESGMPNNRFLAERTGGTYSTLKVQPAELEDSGVYFCASSPLAGGPDEQFFGPGTRLTVL.

This chain uses TRBV30 with TRBJ2-7; 12 bases agree with TRBD2. V lost 4 bases to trimming and J lost 5 bases; unmatched junction nucleotides: 9. The CDR3 has 15 residues. Germline V gene data show CDR1 as GTSNPN and CDR2 as SVGIG (reference sequence). CDR3 nucleotides: TGTGCCTGGAACACCCGGGGACTAGCGGGCCACGAGCAGTACTTC. It specifies CAWNTRGLAGHEQYF.